Detailed here is one T cell receptor (beta chain). What it recognizes is unknown. This entry belongs to a study of T cell clones after liver transplantation. Study-wide background: Immunosuppression withdrawal was tried within 2 years after liver transplantation in this trial.

Measured with immunoSEQ multiplex PCR; TCRdb has only the in-frame clones, and not every one. The top ten hold roughly 28% of the sample, which has 5,500 to 8,500 clones, 60% to 75% seen once. Whole-study results and caveats: Compared with third party-reactive sequences, donor-reactive ones declined more, independent of withdrawal success.

Germline trimming cut 2 bases from V and 6 bases from J; bases unmatched to any gene: 8. The CDR3 has 15 amino acids. The germline V gene has CDR1 MNHEY and CDR2 SVGAGI. Thawed unstimulated PBMCs were FACS-sorted by CD3, CD4 and CD8 into two populations. Sequenced material: CD8+ T cells from blood, taken before liver transplant. The sequence was collected from a human donor who received a liver transplant. This chain links TRBV6-5 with TRBJ1-2; TRBD1 matches at 8 bases. The CDR3 region is CASSYRWAGGNGYTF. CDR3 sequence (DNA): TGTGCCAGCAGTTACCGGTGGGCAGGGGGCAATGGCTACACCTTC.